The subject of this entry is one T cell receptor beta chain. Its antigen is undetermined. This CDR3 has 16 amino acids. Germline trimming cut 6 bases from V and 2 bases from J; bases unmatched to any gene: 9. CDR1 ENHRY and CDR2 SYGVKD come from the germline V gene. The PCR had 60 Vbeta and 13 Jbeta primers. Produced via immunoSEQ multiplex PCR; TCRdb's table is partial and in-frame only. The sample gives about 180,000 clones, roughly 84% of which show up once; roughly 1% is in the top ten. The data belong to a study of cytomegalovirus exposure and HLA in healthy donors. Study-wide findings and caveats: Researchers counted some 150 TCR beta chains as cytomegalovirus-associated. In an earlier analysis, productive rearrangement rates for most beta V segments clustered near 87% or 30%. There were reportedly fewer N-insertions in an Asian-associated ancestry cluster than the approximately 670-donor mean, in a later analysis.

The sequence derives from a man younger than 40 in good health and CMV-seronegative. The rearrangement uses TRBV10-3 and TRBJ1-1, with 10 bases matching TRBD1. The sample comprised PBMCs. In DNA form, the CDR3 reads TGTGCCATCAGCGGACAGGGGGGTTCGTTAAACACTGAAGCTTTCTTT. Amino acids: CAISGQGGSLNTEAFF.